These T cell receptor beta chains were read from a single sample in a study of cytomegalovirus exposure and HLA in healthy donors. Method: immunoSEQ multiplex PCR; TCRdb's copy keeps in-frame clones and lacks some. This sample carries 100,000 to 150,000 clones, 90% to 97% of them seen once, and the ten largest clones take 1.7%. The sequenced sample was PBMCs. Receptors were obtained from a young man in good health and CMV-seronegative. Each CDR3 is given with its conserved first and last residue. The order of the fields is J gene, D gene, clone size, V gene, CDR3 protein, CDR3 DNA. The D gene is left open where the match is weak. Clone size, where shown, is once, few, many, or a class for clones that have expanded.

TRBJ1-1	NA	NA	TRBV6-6	CASSYSRQLNTEAFF	TGTGCCAGCAGTTACTCGAGGCAGTTGAACACTGAAGCTTTCTTT
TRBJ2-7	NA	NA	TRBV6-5	CASSYQRTSYEQYF	TGTGCCAGCAGTTATCAGCGGACCTCCTACGAGCAGTACTTC
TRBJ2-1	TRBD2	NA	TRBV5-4	CASSFMGLAGGDEQFF	TGTGCCAGCAGCTTCATGGGACTAGCGGGAGGGGATGAGCAGTTCTTC
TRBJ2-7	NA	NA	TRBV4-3	CASSQGQGVRVEQYF	TGCGCCAGCAGCCAAGGACAAGGGGTTAGGGTCGAGCAGTACTTC
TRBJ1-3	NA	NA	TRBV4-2	CASSQVGGADGNTIYF	TGTGCCAGCAGCCAAGTAGGGGGAGCTGACGGAAACACCATATATTTT
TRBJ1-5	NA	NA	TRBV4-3	CASSLHRRPFRTQHF	TGCGCCAGCAGCCTGCACAGGCGGCCGTTCAGGACCCAGCATTTT
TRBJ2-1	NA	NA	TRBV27	CASSLSGSFNNEQFF	TGTGCCAGCAGTTTATCGGGGAGCTTCAACAATGAGCAGTTCTTC
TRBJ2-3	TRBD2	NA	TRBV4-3	CASSQASGSGRTDTQYF	TGCGCCAGCAGCCAAGCTAGCGGGAGTGGGAGGACAGATACGCAGTATTTT
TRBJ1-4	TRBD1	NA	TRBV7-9	CASSPGQFNEKLFF	TGTGCCAGCAGCCCGGGACAGTTTAATGAAAAACTGTTTTTT
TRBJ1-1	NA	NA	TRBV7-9	CASSPQTVNTEAFF	TGTGCCAGCAGCCCGCAGACAGTGAACACTGAAGCTTTCTTT
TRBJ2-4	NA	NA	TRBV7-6	CASSLEAGDRKGNIQYF	TGTGCCAGCAGCTTAGAAGCCGGAGACAGAAAAGGGAACATTCAGTACTTC
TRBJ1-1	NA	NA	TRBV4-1	CASSPKEGATEAFF	TGCGCCAGCAGCCCCAAGGAGGGAGCTACTGAAGCTTTCTTT
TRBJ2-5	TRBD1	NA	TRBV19	CASSIDRGETQYF	TGTGCCAGTAGTATTGACAGGGGGGAGACCCAGTACTTC
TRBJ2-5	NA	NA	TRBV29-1	CSVRPPEGVETQYF	TGCAGCGTACGGCCACCCGAGGGGGTGGAGACCCAGTACTTC
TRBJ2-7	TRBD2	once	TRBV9	CASSVGPSGAYEQYF	TGTGCCAGCAGCGTAGGGCCTAGCGGGGCCTACGAGCAGTACTTC
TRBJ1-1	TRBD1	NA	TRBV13	CASSARWGQGGTEAFF	TGTGCCAGCAGCGCCCGTTGGGGACAGGGAGGTACTGAAGCTTTCTTT
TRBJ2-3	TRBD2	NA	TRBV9	CASSSKAGGTDTQYF	TGTGCCAGCAGCTCAAAAGCGGGAGGCACAGATACGCAGTATTTT
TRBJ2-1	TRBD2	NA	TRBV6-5	CASSYSTPGGYNEQFF	TGTGCCAGCAGTTACTCCACGCCGGGAGGGTACAATGAGCAGTTCTTC
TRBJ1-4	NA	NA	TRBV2	CASRLSAAGEKLFF	TGTGCCAGCAGGCTCTCTGCCGCAGGGGAAAAACTGTTTTTT
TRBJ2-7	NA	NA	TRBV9	CASSPDDTSYEQYF	TGTGCCAGCAGCCCTGACGACACGTCCTACGAGCAGTACTTC
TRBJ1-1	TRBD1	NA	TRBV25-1	CASSEVGTENTEAFF	TGTGCCAGCAGTGAAGTAGGGACAGAGAACACTGAAGCTTTCTTT
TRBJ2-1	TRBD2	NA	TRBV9	CASSARLAGPYNEQFF	TGTGCCAGCAGCGCGAGACTAGCAGGACCCTACAATGAGCAGTTCTTC
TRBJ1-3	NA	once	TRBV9	CASSVGEGSGNTIYF	TGTGCCAGCAGCGTAGGAGAGGGATCTGGAAACACCATATATTTT
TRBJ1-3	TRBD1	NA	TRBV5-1	CASSHDRGPGNTIYF	TGCGCCAGCAGCCACGACAGGGGGCCCGGAAACACCATATATTTT
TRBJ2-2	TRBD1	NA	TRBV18	CASSLGQGDTGELFF	TGTGCCAGCTCGCTGGGACAGGGGGACACCGGGGAGCTGTTTTTT
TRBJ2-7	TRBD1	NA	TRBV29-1	CSVGTGGYEQYF	TGCAGCGTTGGTACAGGGGGCTACGAGCAGTACTTC
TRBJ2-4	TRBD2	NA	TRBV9	CASSVALGGIQYF	TGTGCCAGCAGCGTAGCTCTCGGGGGGATTCAGTACTTC
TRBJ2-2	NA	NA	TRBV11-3	CASSFTNTGELFF	TGTGCCAGCAGCTTCACGAACACCGGGGAGCTGTTTTTT
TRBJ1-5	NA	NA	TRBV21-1	CASSKVGGPIHQPQHF	TGTGCCAGCAGCAAGGTAGGGGGACCGATCCATCAGCCCCAGCATTTT
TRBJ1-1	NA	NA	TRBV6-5	CASRWTENTEAFF	TGTGCCAGCAGGTGGACAGAGAACACTGAAGCTTTCTTT
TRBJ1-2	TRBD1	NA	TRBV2	CASVEGADGYTF	TGTGCCAGCGTCGAGGGGGCGGACGGCTACACCTTC
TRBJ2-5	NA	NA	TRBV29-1	CSVEGGTPEYF	TGCAGCGTTGAGGGCGGGACCCCGGAGTACTTC
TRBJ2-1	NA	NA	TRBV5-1	CASSLEGGSSYNEQFF	TGCGCCAGCAGCTTGGAGGGGGGGAGCTCCTACAATGAGCAGTTCTTC
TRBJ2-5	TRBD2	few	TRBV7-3	CASSPAAGGLRAQYF	TGTGCCAGCAGCCCCGCCGCGGGGGGTTTGAGGGCCCAGTACTTC
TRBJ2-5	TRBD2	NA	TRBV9	CASSVVVAGGRETQYF	TGTGCCAGCAGCGTAGTGGTAGCGGGAGGGAGGGAGACCCAGTACTTC
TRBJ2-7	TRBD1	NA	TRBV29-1	CSVGQGIIDEQYF	TGCAGCGTTGGACAGGGCATTATCGACGAGCAGTACTTC
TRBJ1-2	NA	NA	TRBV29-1	CSVGPEGQGKDGHGYTF	TGCAGCGTTGGCCCCGAGGGACAAGGAAAGGATGGGCACGGCTACACCTTC
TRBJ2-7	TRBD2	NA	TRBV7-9	CASSLEWGRAGSYEQYF	TGTGCCAGCAGCTTAGAGTGGGGGAGGGCCGGATCCTACGAGCAGTACTTC
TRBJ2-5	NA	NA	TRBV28	CASSLGGPQETQYF	TGTGCCAGCTCTCTTGGGGGCCCTCAAGAGACCCAGTACTTC
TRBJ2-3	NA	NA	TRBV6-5	CASSYGPSTDTQYF	TGTGCCAGCAGTTACGGCCCTAGCACAGATACGCAGTATTTT
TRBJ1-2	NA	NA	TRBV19	CASSLQKNYGYTF	TGTGCCAGTAGCCTACAGAAAAACTATGGCTACACCTTC
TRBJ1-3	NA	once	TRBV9	CASSLTDSGNTIYF	TGTGCCAGCAGTTTGACAGACTCTGGAAACACCATATATTTT
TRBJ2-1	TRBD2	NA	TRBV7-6	CASSPLGLAVYNEQFF	TGTGCCAGCAGCCCGCTGGGACTAGCGGTTTACAATGAGCAGTTCTTC
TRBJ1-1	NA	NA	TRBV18	CASSPAYTEAFF	TGTGCCAGCTCACCGGCCTACACTGAAGCTTTCTTT
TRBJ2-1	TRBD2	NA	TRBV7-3	CASSLLSGSSYNEQFF	TGTGCCAGCAGCCTATTGAGCGGGAGCTCCTACAATGAGCAGTTCTTC
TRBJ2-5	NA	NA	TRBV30	CAWKGEQPPQETQYF	TGTGCCTGGAAGGGAGAACAACCCCCTCAAGAGACCCAGTACTTC